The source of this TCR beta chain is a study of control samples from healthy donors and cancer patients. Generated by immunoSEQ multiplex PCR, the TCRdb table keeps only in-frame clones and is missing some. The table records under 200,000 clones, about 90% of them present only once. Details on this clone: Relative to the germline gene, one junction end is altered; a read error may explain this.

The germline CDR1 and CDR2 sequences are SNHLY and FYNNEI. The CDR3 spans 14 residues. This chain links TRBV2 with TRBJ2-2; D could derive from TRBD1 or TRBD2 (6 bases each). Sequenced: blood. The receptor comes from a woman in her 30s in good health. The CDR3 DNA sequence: TGTGCCAGCCGAGCACCCGGGGGCACCGGGGAGTTGTTTTTT. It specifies CASRAPGGTGELFF.